Listed here are 26 T cell receptor beta chains from one sample, sequenced in a study of cytomegalovirus exposure and HLA in healthy donors. Assay used: immunoSEQ multiplex PCR; TCRdb lists only in-frame clones, some missing. Here the sample spans 200,000 to 300,000 clones, about 90% being singletons. The specimen sequenced was PBMCs. The receptors stem from a man in his late teens or twenties in good health and CMV-seropositive.

This clone was detected once. The chain links TRBV5-4 to TRBJ2-5, with 8 bases fitting TRBD1. Trimming removed 0 bases from V and 5 bases from J; junction bases left unmatched: 0. Looked up from germline, CDR1 is SGHNT and CDR2 is YYREEE (reference sequence). This CDR3 has 13 residues. CDR3 sequence: CASSLGQGETQYF. DNA for the CDR3: TGTGCCAGCAGCTTGGGACAGGGGGAGACCCAGTACTTC.

This sequence joins TRBV6-5 and TRBJ2-7, with 8 bases lining up with TRBD1. The J segment lost 4 bases and the V segment lost 2 bases, leaving 10 bases of the junction unmatched. The germline V gene has CDR1 MNHEY and CDR2 SVGAGI. The CDR3 spans 16 residues. The CDR3 reads CASSYAPGQVTYEQYF. The CDR3 DNA is TGTGCCAGCAGTTACGCGCCGGGACAGGTAACTTACGAGCAGTACTTC.

The rearrangement uses TRBV5-6 and TRBJ1-5; possibly TRBD1 for D (5 bases). V lost 4 bases and J 5 bases, leaving 13 bases between the germline ends. There are 14 residues in the CDR3. Germline V gives CDR1 SGHDT, CDR2 YYEEEE. DNA of the CDR3: TGTGCCAGCAGCGGAGGGACGAATGATCAGCCCCAGCATTTT. This gives the protein CASSGGTNDQPQHF.

The rearrangement links TRBV2 to TRBJ2-3; TRBD2 matches 8 bases. The CDR3 has 16 amino acids. J lost 2 bases, V lost 3 bases, and 7 bases had no gene match. CDR1 is SNHLY, CDR2 FYNNEI, per germline. DNA of the CDR3: TGTGCCAGCAGTGACGGTCCGGGAGGGTTCACAGATACGCAGTATTTT. This encodes CASSDGPGGFTDTQYF.

This chain joins TRBV6-5 and TRBJ2-1; unclear D gene. The CDR3 is made up of 14 amino acids. The V gene's germline CDR1 is MNHEY and CDR2 SVGAGI. V shed 3 bases and J shed 8 bases, with 14 bases lying between them. The CDR3 bases are TGTGCCAGCAGTTATTTACCCGAAAGCCATGAGCAGTTCTTC. Protein sequence: CASSYLPESHEQFF.

This clone has a handful of counts. The chain uses TRBV28 and TRBJ2-3; 11 bases are a match to TRBD2. The CDR3 runs to 15 residues. CDR1 and CDR2 from the germline V gene are MDHEN and SYDVKM. The trim removed 8 bases at V and 6 bases at J, leaving 10 bases unmatched. The CDR3 spells CASGRLAGRVDTQYF. The CDR3 DNA reads TGTGCCAGCGGTCGACTAGCGGGGAGGGTGGATACGCAGTATTTT.

The sample holds a few counts of this clone. This chain links TRBV18 with TRBJ1-4, with no clear D. The V and J ends lost 3 bases and 4 bases respectively, with 12 bases between them. CDR1 KGHSH and CDR2 LQKENI come from the germline V gene. The CDR3 runs 15 residues. The CDR3 coding sequence is TGTGCCAGCTCACCGACCGGGTCAATTAATGAAAAACTGTTTTTT. Encoded protein: CASSPTGSINEKLFF.

The V call is TRBV7-6, the J call TRBJ2-7; D unclear. The CDR3 is 12 residues long. Trimming stripped 6 bases from V and 4 bases from J, with 10 bases between. The germline V gene encodes CDR1 SGHVS and CDR2 FNYEAQ. CDR3 DNA sequence: TGTGCCAGCAGTTCTACACAGTACGAGCAGTACTTC. Amino acid sequence: CASSSTQYEQYF.

The chain carries TRBV18 and TRBJ1-5; D uncertain. CDR3 length: 15 residues. The V gene lost 2 bases and the J gene lost 0 bases, with 8 bases spanning the gap. CDR1 is KGHSH, CDR2 LQKENI, per germline. The CDR3 region has the DNA TGTGCCAGCTCACCAAGTGCAGGTAGCAATCAGCCCCAGCATTTT. Its protein product is CASSPSAGSNQPQHF. The entire variable domain, with the rest obtained from reference TRBV18 and TRBJ1-5, is as follows: NAGVMQNPRHLVRRRGQEARLRCSPMKGHSHVYWYRQLPEEGLKFMVYLQKENIIDESGMPKERFSAEFPKEGPSILRIQQVVRGDSAAYFCASSPSAGSNQPQHFGDGTRLSIL.

The rearrangement uses TRBV13 and TRBJ1-3, with 7 bases identical to TRBD1. Unmatched junction bases numbered 3, after V lost 5 bases and J lost 2 bases. This CDR3 contains 14 residues. Germline V gene sequence: CDR1 PRHDT, CDR2 FYEKMQ (reference sequence). The CDR3 reads CASSLGQTGNTIYF. The CDR3 nucleotides are TGTGCCAGCAGCCTGGGACAGACTGGAAACACCATATATTTT.

The rearrangement links TRBV5-1 to TRBJ2-1, with TRBD2 matching 8 bases. V shed 0 bases and J 3 bases; nucleotides not matched to a gene: 8. CDR3 length: 17 amino acids. Germline V gives CDR1 SGHRS, CDR2 YFSETQ. In DNA, the CDR3 is TGCGCCAGCAGCTTGGATTTAGCGGGAAGGTTCTACAATGAGCAGTTCTTC. This codes for CASSLDLAGRFYNEQFF.

This sequence joins TRBV9 and TRBJ2-5, with 13 nucleotides matching TRBD2. With V trimmed by 2 bases and J by 3 bases, 1 base remained unmatched. The CDR3 covers 15 residues. Germline loops: CDR1 SGDLS, CDR2 YYNGEE. This CDR3 reads CASSVTSGREETQYF. The CDR3 coding sequence is TGTGCCAGCAGCGTTACTAGCGGGAGGGAAGAGACCCAGTACTTC.

The chain recombines TRBV7-2 with TRBJ1-2; possible D gene TRBD1, 6 bases. Germline values: CDR1 SGHTA, CDR2 FQGNSA. V dropped 5 bases and J dropped 8 bases, with 15 bases sitting between them. This CDR3 has 13 residues. As DNA, the CDR3 is TGTGCCAGCAGCCCACAGGGCCAAGGGGGCTACACCTTC. Amino acid sequence: CASSPQGQGGYTF.

The genes are TRBV11-3 and TRBJ2-1; either TRBD1 or TRBD2 may fit D (5 bases each). The CDR3 is 13 amino acids. Germline CDR1 and CDR2: SGHNT and YENEEA. V was clipped by 2 bases and J by 6 bases, with 8 bases between them. In DNA form, the CDR3 reads TGTGCCAGCAGCTTACGGGACGGCAATGAGCAGTTCTTC. This sequence encodes CASSLRDGNEQFF.

The chain carries TRBV2 and TRBJ1-5; D remains unclear. CDR3 size: 13 residues. Looked up from germline, CDR1 is SNHLY and CDR2 is FYNNEI. The germline V and J ends were trimmed by 7 bases and 6 bases, with 13 bases remaining between them. The CDR3 DNA follows: TGTGCCAGCACCTTAAGTGATGGTCAGCCCCAGCATTTT. Its translation is CASTLSDGQPQHF. The full variable domain, in which reference TRBV2 and TRBJ1-5 provide the parts outside the CDR3, is EPEVTQTPSHQVTQMGQEVILRCVPISNHLYFYWYRQILGQKVEFLVSFYNNEISEKSEIFDDQFSVERPDGSNFTLKIRSTKLEDSAMYFCASTLSDGQPQHFGDGTRLSIL.

This clone was detected only once. The V call is TRBV29-1, the J call TRBJ2-3; 8 bases align to TRBD2. This CDR3 region has 16 residues. Germline CDR1 is SQVTM and CDR2 is ANQGSEA. The J segment lost 2 bases and the V segment lost 6 bases, leaving 13 bases of the junction unmatched. The DNA for the CDR3 is TGCAGCGTCGTAGATACAGGCGGGAGGAACACAGATACGCAGTATTTT. Protein product: CSVVDTGGRNTDTQYF.

The chain is built from TRBV6-1 and TRBJ1-2; TRBD1 is a possible D gene (5 bases). Germline V lookup: CDR1 MNHNS, CDR2 SASEGT. V lost 8 bases and J lost 5, with 15 bases in between. This CDR3 spans 13 amino acids. This CDR3 reads CASWDARGYGYTF. The CDR3 nucleotides read TGTGCCAGCTGGGACGCCCGCGGGTATGGCTACACCTTC.

V gene TRBV29-1 combines with J gene TRBJ2-7; TRBD1 might be the D (6 bases). Germline CDR1 is SQVTM and CDR2 is ANQGSEA. V lost 1 base and J lost 6, with 13 bases in between. This CDR3 is built from 13 residues. CDR3 sequence: CSVEAPTGREQYF. The DNA for the CDR3 is TGCAGCGTTGAAGCCCCGACAGGTCGCGAGCAGTACTTC.

CDR3 coding DNA: TGTGCCAGCAGTTTAGGTGGCAGCCAAGAGACCCAGTACTTC. Translating it yields CASSLGGSQETQYF. This chain connects TRBV28 to TRBJ2-5; D is unclear. The germline gives CDR1 MDHEN, CDR2 SYDVKM. The CDR3 covers 14 residues. Trimming left V 2 bases short and J 1 base short, with 8 bases between.

This clone was detected a few times. The chain carries TRBV7-2 and TRBJ2-2, with a weak D call TRBD2 (6 bases). V was trimmed by 0 bases and J by 2 bases, leaving 7 bases between them. This CDR3 region has 15 residues. Germline CDR1 and CDR2: SGHTA and FQGNSA. This CDR3 is CASSLAGGNTGELFF. CDR3 sequence (DNA): TGTGCCAGCAGCTTAGCGGGAGGAAACACCGGGGAGCTGTTTTTT.

This rearrangement joins TRBV30 to TRBJ2-2; a possible D gene is TRBD2 (7 bases). The CDR3 has 15 amino acids. The germline gives CDR1 GTSNPN, CDR2 SVGIG (reference sequence). V was shortened by 4 bases and J by 0 bases, with 12 bases between the two germline ends. The CDR3, as DNA: TGTGCCTGGAAGGGGGGGGCCCCGAACACCGGGGAGCTGTTTTTT. Its translation is CAWKGGAPNTGELFF.

Here the CDR3 DNA reads TGTGCCAGTAGTAAGCGGCGGGAGCGCACAGATACGCAGTATTTT. This codes for CASSKRRERTDTQYF. The chain uses TRBV19 and TRBJ2-3; TRBD2 aligns across 7 bases. The junction had 5 bases not matched to a gene; V was cut back by 4 bases and J by 1 base. Germline V lookup: CDR1 LNHDA, CDR2 SQIVND (reference sequence). This CDR3 has 15 amino acids.

The chain links TRBV27 to TRBJ2-1; no clear D. The CDR3 spans 14 residues. CDR1 is MNHEY and CDR2 is SMNVEV in the germline V gene (reference sequence). The V end lost 3 bases, the J end lost 2 bases, and 8 bases lay between the germline ends. The CDR3 DNA sequence: TGTGCCAGCAGTTTTTTAGGGACCTACAATGAGCAGTTCTTC. Amino acids: CASSFLGTYNEQFF.

The V and J genes are TRBV7-2 and TRBJ1-5; D call uncertain. V was cut by 4 bases and J by 2 bases, with 12 bases left in between. In germline, CDR1 is SGHTA, CDR2 FQGNSA. The CDR3 length is 15 residues. The CDR3 coding sequence is TGTGCCAGCAGCTACCGCGGCAAGGGCAATCAGCCCCAGCATTTT. It encodes CASSYRGKGNQPQHF. Full variable domain (remainder filled in from reference TRBV7-2 and TRBJ1-5): GAGVSQSPSNKVTEKGKDVELRCDPISGHTALYWYRQSLGQGLEFLIYFQGNSAPDKSGLPSDRFSAERTGGSVSTLTIQRTQQEDSAVYLCASSYRGKGNQPQHFGDGTRLSIL.

V is TRBV11-2 and J is TRBJ2-7; 8 nucleotides align to TRBD2. The CDR3 covers 16 residues. The germline CDR1 and CDR2 sequences are SGHAT and FQNNGV. V shed 2 bases, J shed 0 bases, and the junction held 6 bases outside the gene matches. As DNA, the CDR3 is TGTGCCAGCAGCTTATGGCTAGCGGGTACCTCCTACGAGCAGTACTTC. It encodes CASSLWLAGTSYEQYF.

This chain uses TRBV9 with TRBJ2-1, with 12 bases matching TRBD2. The CDR3 length is 16 residues. V shed 4 bases and J 4 bases; nucleotides not matched to a gene: 6. Germline V gives CDR1 SGDLS, CDR2 YYNGEE. The CDR3 bases are TGTGCCAGCAGCACCACCGGGACTAGCGGGTACAATGAGCAGTTCTTC. Protein product: CASSTTGTSGYNEQFF. The variable domain in full, with the rest retrieved from reference TRBV9 and TRBJ2-1, is DSGVTQTPKHLITATGQRVTLRCSPRSGDLSVYWYQQSLDQGLQFLIQYYNGEERAKGNILERFSAQQFPDLHSELNLSSLELGDSALYFCASSTTGTSGYNEQFFGPGTRLTVL.